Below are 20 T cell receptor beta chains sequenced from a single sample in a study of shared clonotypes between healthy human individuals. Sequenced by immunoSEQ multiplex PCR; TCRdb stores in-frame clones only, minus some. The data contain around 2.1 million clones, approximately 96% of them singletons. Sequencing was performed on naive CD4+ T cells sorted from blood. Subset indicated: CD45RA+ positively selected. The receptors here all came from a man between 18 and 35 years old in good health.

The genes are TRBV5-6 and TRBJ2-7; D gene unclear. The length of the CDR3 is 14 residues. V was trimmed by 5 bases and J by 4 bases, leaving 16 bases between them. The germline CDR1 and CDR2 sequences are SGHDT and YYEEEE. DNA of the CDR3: TGTGCCAGCAGGTCCGGCTCGTTAAATTACGAGCAGTACTTC. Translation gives CASRSGSLNYEQYF.

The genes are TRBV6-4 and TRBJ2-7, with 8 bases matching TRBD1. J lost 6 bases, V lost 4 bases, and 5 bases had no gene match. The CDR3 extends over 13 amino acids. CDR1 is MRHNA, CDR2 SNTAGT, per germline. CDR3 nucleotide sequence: TGTGCCAGCAGTGGCGACAGGGGTTCCGAGCAGTACTTC. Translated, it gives CASSGDRGSEQYF.

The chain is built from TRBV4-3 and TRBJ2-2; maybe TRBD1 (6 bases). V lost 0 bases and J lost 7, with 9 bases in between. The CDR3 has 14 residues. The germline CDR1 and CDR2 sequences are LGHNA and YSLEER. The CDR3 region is CASSQEGASGELFF. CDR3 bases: TGCGCCAGCAGCCAAGAGGGGGCCAGCGGGGAGCTGTTTTTT.

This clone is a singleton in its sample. CDR3 sequence (DNA): TGTGCCAGCTCATCTCCCGTTTCCTACGAGCAGTACTTC. Its translation is CASSSPVSYEQYF. V is TRBV18 and J is TRBJ2-7, with unresolved D. V shed 5 bases and J shed 1 base, with 9 bases lying between them. Germline V lookup: CDR1 KGHSH, CDR2 LQKENI. This CDR3 is built from 13 residues.

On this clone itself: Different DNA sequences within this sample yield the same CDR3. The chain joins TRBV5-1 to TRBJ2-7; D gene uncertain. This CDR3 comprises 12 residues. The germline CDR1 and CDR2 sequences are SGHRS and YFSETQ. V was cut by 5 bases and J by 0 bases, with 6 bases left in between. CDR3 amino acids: CASRGSSYEQYF. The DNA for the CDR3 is TGCGCCAGCAGGGGCAGCTCCTACGAGCAGTACTTC.

CDR3 sequence reads: CASSLGWPQETQYF. The CDR3 nucleotides read TGTGCCAGCAGCTTGGGTTGGCCACAAGAGACCCAGTACTTC. The chain uses TRBV7-8 and TRBJ2-5, with D uncertain. CDR3 size: 14 residues. In germline, CDR1 is SGHVS, CDR2 FQNEAQ. The V and J ends lost 3 bases and 2 bases respectively, with 10 bases between them.

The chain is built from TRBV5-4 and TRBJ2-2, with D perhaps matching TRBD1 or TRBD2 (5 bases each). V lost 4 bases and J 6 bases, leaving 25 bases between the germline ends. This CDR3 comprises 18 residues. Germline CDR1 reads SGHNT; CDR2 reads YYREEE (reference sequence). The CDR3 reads CASSKEGPRTSRSGELFF. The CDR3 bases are TGTGCCAGCAGCAAAGAGGGGCCTAGGACTTCCAGGTCCGGGGAGCTGTTTTTT.

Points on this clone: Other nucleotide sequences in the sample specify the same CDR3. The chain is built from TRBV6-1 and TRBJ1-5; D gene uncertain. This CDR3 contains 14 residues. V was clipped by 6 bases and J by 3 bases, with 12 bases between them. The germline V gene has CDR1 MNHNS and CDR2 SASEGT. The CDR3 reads CASRRTGDNQPQHF. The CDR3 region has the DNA TGTGCCAGCAGAAGGACGGGAGACAATCAGCCCCAGCATTTT.

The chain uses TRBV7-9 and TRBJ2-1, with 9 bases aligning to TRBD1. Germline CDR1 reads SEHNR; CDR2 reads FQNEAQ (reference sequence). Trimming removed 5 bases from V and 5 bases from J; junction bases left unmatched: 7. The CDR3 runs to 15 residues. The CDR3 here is CASSVWDRVDNEQFF. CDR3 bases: TGTGCCAGCAGCGTATGGGACAGGGTGGACAATGAGCAGTTCTTC.

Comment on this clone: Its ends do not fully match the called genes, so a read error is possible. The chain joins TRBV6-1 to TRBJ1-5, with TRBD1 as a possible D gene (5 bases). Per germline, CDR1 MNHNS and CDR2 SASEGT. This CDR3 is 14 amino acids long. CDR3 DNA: TGTGCCAGCAGGGAAGGATCAGGGAGCCAGCCCCAGCATTTT. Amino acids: CASREGSGSQPQHF.

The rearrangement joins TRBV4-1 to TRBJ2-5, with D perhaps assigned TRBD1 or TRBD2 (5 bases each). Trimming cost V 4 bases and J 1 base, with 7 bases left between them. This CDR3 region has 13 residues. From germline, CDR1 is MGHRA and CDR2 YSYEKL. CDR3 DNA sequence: TGCGCCAGCAGCCCCGGGACCCAAGAGACCCAGTACTTC. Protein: CASSPGTQETQYF.

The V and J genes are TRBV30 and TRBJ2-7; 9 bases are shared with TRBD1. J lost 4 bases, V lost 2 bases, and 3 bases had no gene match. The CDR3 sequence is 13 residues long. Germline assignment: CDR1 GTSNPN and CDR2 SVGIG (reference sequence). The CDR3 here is CAWSTGGWYEQYF. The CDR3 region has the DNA TGTGCCTGGAGTACAGGGGGCTGGTACGAGCAGTACTTC.

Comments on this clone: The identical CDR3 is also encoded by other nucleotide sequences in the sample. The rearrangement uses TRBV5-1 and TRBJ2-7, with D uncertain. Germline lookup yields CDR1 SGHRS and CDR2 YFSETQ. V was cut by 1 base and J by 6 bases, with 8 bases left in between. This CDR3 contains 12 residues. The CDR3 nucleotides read TGCGCCAGCAGCTTGCCGGGTGGCGAGCAGTACTTC. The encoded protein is CASSLPGGEQYF.

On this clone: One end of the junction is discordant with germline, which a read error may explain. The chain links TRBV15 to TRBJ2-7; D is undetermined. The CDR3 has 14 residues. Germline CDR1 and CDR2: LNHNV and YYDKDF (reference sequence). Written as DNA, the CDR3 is TGTGCCACCAGCAGAGAACTGACCGCCTACGAGCAGTGCTTC. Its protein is CATSRELTAYEQCF.

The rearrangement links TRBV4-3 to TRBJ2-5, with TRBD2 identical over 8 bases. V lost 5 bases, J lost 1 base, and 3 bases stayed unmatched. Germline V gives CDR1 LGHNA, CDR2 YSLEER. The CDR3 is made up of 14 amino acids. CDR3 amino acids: CASSFTSGQETQYF. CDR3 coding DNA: TGCGCCAGCAGCTTCACTAGCGGCCAAGAGACCCAGTACTTC.

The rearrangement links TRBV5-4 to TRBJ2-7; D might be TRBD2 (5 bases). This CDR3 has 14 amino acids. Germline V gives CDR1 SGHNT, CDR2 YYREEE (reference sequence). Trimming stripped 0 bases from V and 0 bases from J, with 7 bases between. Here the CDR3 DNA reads TGTGCCAGCAGCTTGGGGAGGTACTCCTACGAGCAGTACTTC. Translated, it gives CASSLGRYSYEQYF.

For the CDR3, the DNA is TGTGCCAGCAGTTCCCGGGTTACCTACACAGATACGCAGTATTTT. It encodes CASSSRVTYTDTQYF. The genes are TRBV27 and TRBJ2-3; D not resolved. The V and J ends lost 4 bases and 2 bases respectively, with 13 bases between them. Per the germline V gene, CDR1 is MNHEY and CDR2 is SMNVEV (reference sequence). CDR3 length: 15 residues.

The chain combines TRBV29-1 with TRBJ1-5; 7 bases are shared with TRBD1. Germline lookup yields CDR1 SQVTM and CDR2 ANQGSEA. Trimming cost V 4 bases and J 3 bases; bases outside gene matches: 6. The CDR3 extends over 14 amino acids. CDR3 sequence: CSVGDSLNNQPQHF. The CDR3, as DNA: TGCAGCGTTGGGGACAGTCTAAACAATCAGCCCCAGCATTTT.

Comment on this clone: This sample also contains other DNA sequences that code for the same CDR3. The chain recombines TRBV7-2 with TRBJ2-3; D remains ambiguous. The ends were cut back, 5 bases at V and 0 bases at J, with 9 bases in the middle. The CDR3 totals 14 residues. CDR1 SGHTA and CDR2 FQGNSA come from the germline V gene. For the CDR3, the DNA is TGTGCCAGCAGCCTGGACGGTAGCACAGATACGCAGTATTTT. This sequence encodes CASSLDGSTDTQYF.

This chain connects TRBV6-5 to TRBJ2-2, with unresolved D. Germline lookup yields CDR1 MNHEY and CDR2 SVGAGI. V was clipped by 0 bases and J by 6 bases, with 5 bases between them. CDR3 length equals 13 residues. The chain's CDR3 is CASSYSRSGELFF. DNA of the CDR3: TGTGCCAGCAGTTACTCTAGGTCCGGGGAGCTGTTTTTT.